The next 18 T cell receptor beta chains were all read from a single sample in a study of T cell clonality in common variable immunodeficiency. Notes on the study in general: Common variable immunodeficiency TCR beta sequences reportedly had fewer deletions and N-nucleotide insertions.

Sequenced by immunoSEQ multiplex PCR; TCRdb stores in-frame clones only, minus some. The sample counts 30,000 to 40,000 clones, none seen once; the ten largest own 6.7%. Antigen specificity for these receptors is unknown. The specimen sequenced was peripheral blood mononuclear cells. The receptors were gathered from a human donor with common variable immunodeficiency.

In its sample, this clone was seen a few times. The sequence runs out 3 residues before the end of the CDR3; the remainder is reconstructed from the germline J gene. V and J are TRBV2 and TRBJ2-1; the D is unclear. The CDR3 extends over 13 amino acids. Trimming stripped 6 bases from V and 5 bases from J, with 11 bases between. The germline V gene encodes CDR1 SNHLY and CDR2 FYNNEI. The covered CDR3 bases are TGTGCCAGCAGCCCGATAGAAAACAATGAG. Translation gives CASSPIENNE. The full CDR3 is CASSPIENNEQFF. The entire variable domain, with the rest obtained from reference TRBV2 and TRBJ2-1, is as follows: EPEVTQTPSHQVTQMGQEVILRCVPISNHLYFYWYRQILGQKVEFLVSFYNNEISEKSEIFDDQFSVERPDGSNFTLKIRSTKLEDSAMYFCASSPIENNEQFFGPGTRLTVL.

This clone came up many times. The read terminates 3 residues ahead of where the CDR3 ends, so the germline J gene completes it. The genes are TRBV6-4 and TRBJ1-1; D gene uncertain. V lost 6 bases to trimming and J lost 1 base, with 6 bases between them. Germline V lookup: CDR1 MRHNA, CDR2 SNTAGT. This CDR3 is 12 amino acids long. The CDR3 DNA, read in part, is TGTGCCAGCAGCCACAGGAACACTGAA. It codes for CASSHRNTE. The whole CDR3 protein is CASSHRNTEAFF.

This clone has a count of ten or more. CDR3 DNA, as far as it was read: TGTGCCAGTAGTATCCGGGACTCAGCCAAAAACATT. Its translation is CASSIRDSAKNI. The whole CDR3 protein is CASSIRDSAKNIQYF. The J gene is TRBJ2-4, the V gene TRBV19; D possibly corresponds to TRBD2 (6 bases). Read data end 3 residues before the CDR3 end; the end is taken from the germline J gene. Per germline, CDR1 LNHDA and CDR2 SQIVND (reference sequence). V lost 3 bases to trimming and J lost 0 bases, with 9 bases between them. The CDR3 is made up of 15 amino acids. Using reference TRBV19 and TRBJ2-4 for the parts outside the CDR3, the full variable domain is DGGITQSPKYLFRKEGQNVTLSCEQNLNHDAMYWYRQDPGQGLRLIYYSQIVNDFQKGDIAEGYSVSREKKESFPLTVTSAQKNPTAFYLCASSIRDSAKNIQYFGAGTRLSVL.

About this clone itself: The missing CDR3 end, 3 residues past where the read stops, is filled in from the germline J gene. The chain uses TRBV2 and TRBJ2-5; 8 bases align to TRBD1. CDR3 length: 15 residues. Trimming cost V 4 bases and J 5 bases; bases outside gene matches: 9. The germline V gene encodes CDR1 SNHLY and CDR2 FYNNEI. The part of the CDR3 DNA that was read is TGTGCCAGCAGTGTTTACAGGGGGGTAACGGAGACC. Amino acids: CASSVYRGVTET. The whole CDR3 sequence is CASSVYRGVTETQYF.

This clone is deemed medium-sized. The CDR3 end lies 3 residues beyond the end of the read and is filled in from the germline J gene. V gene TRBV14 combines with J gene TRBJ1-4, with D unresolved. Trimming left V 1 base short and J 1 base short, with 7 bases between. The CDR3 has 15 amino acids. Germline CDR1 reads SGHDN; CDR2 reads FVKESK. The CDR3 sequence: CASSQVGVTNEKLFF. The part of the CDR3 DNA that was read is TGTGCCAGCAGCCAAGTGGGCGTAACTAATGAAAAA.

This clone was detected ten times or more. The read finishes 3 residues shy of the CDR3 end, and the germline J gene is used to complete it. The chain uses TRBV18 and TRBJ2-3, with TRBD1 matching 9 bases. Germline V gene lookup returns CDR1 KGHSH and CDR2 LQKENI. CDR3 length equals 15 residues. J gave up 1 base and V 5 bases, and 4 bases lay outside the gene matches. CDR3 residues: CASSNTGGGTDTQYF. The sequenced CDR3 bases are TGTGCCAGCTCAAACACAGGGGGCGGCACAGATACG.

Judged by abundance, this clone is medium-sized. The read halts 3 residues ahead of the CDR3 end, with the missing end drawn from the germline J gene. V usage is TRBV15 and J usage is TRBJ2-5, with D unresolved. The CDR3 has 14 amino acids. The V gene's germline CDR1 is LNHNV and CDR2 YYDKDF (reference sequence). Trimming left V 0 bases short and J 4 bases short, with 9 bases between. CDR3 bases read: TGTGCCACCAGCAGAGAGAGTAGAACAGAGACC. Protein product: CATSRESRTET. The whole CDR3 protein is CATSRESRTETQYF.

This clone showed up many times. The read terminates 3 residues before the CDR3 end, so the remaining end is supplied by the germline J gene. V and J are TRBV30 and TRBJ2-5; 9 bases line up with TRBD2. V was clipped by 5 bases and J by 4 bases; unmatched bases: 5. CDR3 length: 13 amino acids. Germline V lookup: CDR1 GTSNPN, CDR2 SVGIG (reference sequence). The CDR3 DNA, read in part, is TGTGCCTGGGAACTAGCGGGTGGAGAGACC. Translated: CAWELAGGET. The complete CDR3 sequence is CAWELAGGETQYF.

Concerning this clone itself: The CDR3 is cut off 3 residues early in the read; its end comes from the germline J gene. The chain combines TRBV19 with TRBJ1-5, with D maybe TRBD1 (6 bases). Germline lookup yields CDR1 LNHDA and CDR2 SQIVND (reference sequence). The CDR3 has 16 amino acids. Trimming shortened V by 10 bases and J by 0 bases, and 19 bases separated the two germline ends. The CDR3 region is CATSGHPIYSNQPQHF. CDR3 DNA (partial): TGTGCCACCTCGGGACACCCGATCTATAGCAATCAGCCC.

This clone was detected a few times. Partial CDR3 DNA: TGTGCCAGTAGTATCCGCCGGGACAGAACTAATTCACCC. Translating it yields CASSIRRDRTNSP. The CDR3 as a whole reads CASSIRRDRTNSPLHF. The rearrangement uses TRBV19 and TRBJ1-6; 7 nucleotides align to TRBD1. Read sequence stops 3 residues before the CDR3 end, and the germline J gene provides the missing end. The CDR3 totals 16 residues. In germline, CDR1 is LNHDA, CDR2 SQIVND (reference sequence). With 3 bases clipped from V and 6 bases from J, the junction kept 8 bases outside the gene matches.

On this clone: The sequenced fragment ends 3 residues before the CDR3 boundary, so the rest is inferred from the germline J gene. The chain couples TRBV7-3 to TRBJ1-2; 9 nucleotides align to TRBD1. The length of the CDR3 is 15 residues. Trimming cost V 2 bases and J 6 bases; bases outside gene matches: 7. CDR1 SGHTA and CDR2 FQGTGA come from the germline V gene. The CDR3 here is CASSLETGGMDGYTF. Partial CDR3 DNA: TGTGCCAGCAGCTTAGAAACAGGGGGCATGGATGGC.

On this clone: The CDR3 is cut off 3 residues early in the read; its end comes from the germline J gene. The chain recombines TRBV2 with TRBJ2-4, with 9 bases identical to TRBD1. J gave up 6 bases and V 7 bases, and 7 bases lay outside the gene matches. Germline loops: CDR1 SNHLY, CDR2 FYNNEI. This CDR3 has 14 amino acids. The sequenced CDR3 bases are TGTGCCAGCAAGGGGGACAGGGCCGCAAACATT. This sequence encodes CASKGDRAANI. In full, the CDR3 reads CASKGDRAANIQYF.

This clone was detected only a few times. The read terminates 3 residues ahead of where the CDR3 ends, so the germline J gene completes it. This chain uses TRBV2 with TRBJ2-1; 7 bases match TRBD2. V gave up 3 bases and J gave up 7 bases; unmatched junction bases: 9. The CDR3 totals 15 residues. The germline V gene has CDR1 SNHLY and CDR2 FYNNEI. CDR3 DNA, as far as it was read: TGTGCCAGCAGTGACTTGGGACTATCCACTAATGAG. Its translation: CASSDLGLSTNE. Given in full, the CDR3 is CASSDLGLSTNEQFF.

Notes on this clone: The CDR3 end falls 3 residues outside the read, so it is completed with the germline J gene. This sequence joins TRBV2 and TRBJ1-1, with D perhaps matching TRBD1 (6 bases). The CDR3 loop spans 14 amino acids. Germline V gene sequence: CDR1 SNHLY, CDR2 FYNNEI. V was cut by 2 bases and J by 6 bases, with 13 bases left in between. CDR3 bases read: TGTGCCAGCAGTGAAAACACAGGGATACCTGAA. Translating gives CASSENTGIPE. The full CDR3 protein reads CASSENTGIPEAFF.

This clone was seen only a few times. The read ends 3 residues early relative to the CDR3; the germline J gene fills the gap. The V gene is TRBV6-2 or TRBV6-3, the J gene TRBJ1-5; D not certain. The germline gives CDR1 MNHEY, CDR2 SVGEGT. Between the trimmed V and J ends, which lost 4 bases and 5 bases, there was a span of 21 bases. The CDR3 is made up of 17 amino acids. The CDR3 sequence: CASSSLITGYVHQPQHF. The sequenced CDR3 bases are TGTGCCAGCAGTTCCCTCATCACGGGGTACGTCCATCAGCCC.

This clone was observed many times. The read halts 3 residues ahead of the CDR3 end, with the missing end drawn from the germline J gene. The chain is built from TRBV18 and TRBJ1-4; D gene unclear. CDR1 and CDR2 (germline): KGHSH, LQKENI. V lost 4 bases and J 8 bases, leaving 8 bases between the germline ends. This CDR3 spans 12 amino acids. CDR3 protein: CASSLLKEKLFF. Incomplete CDR3 DNA: TGTGCCAGCTCACTACTTAAAGAAAAA.

The table lists this clone with many counts. The CDR3 goes on 3 residues after the read ends, and that part is filled in from the germline J gene. This chain links TRBV14 with TRBJ1-2; 10 bases fit TRBD1. Trimming at V came to 2 bases and at J to 4 bases, leaving 13 bases not matched to a gene. Germline lookup yields CDR1 SGHDN and CDR2 FVKESK. The CDR3 loop spans 18 amino acids. The CDR3 loop reads CASSQSRDRGRASYGYTF. The CDR3 bases that were read are TGTGCCAGCAGCCAATCTCGGGACAGGGGACGGGCTAGCTATGGC.

This clone was found many times. The read gets to within 3 residues of the CDR3 end, and the germline J gene fills in the rest. The chain links TRBV7-2 to TRBJ1-5, with TRBD1 identical over 10 bases. V shed 4 bases, J shed 6 bases, and the junction held 3 bases outside the gene matches. This CDR3 is built from 14 residues. Germline V gives CDR1 SGHTA, CDR2 FQGNSA. The CDR3 sequence: CASSSTGGSQPQHF. CDR3 DNA, as far as it was read: TGTGCCAGCAGCTCGACAGGGGGCAGTCAGCCC.